This TCR beta chain was sequenced during a study of T cells after yellow fever vaccination. On this clonotype itself: Its target is not known. A much larger clone lies a single base off, so this may be a read error.

V shed 6 bases and J shed 2 bases, with 12 bases lying between them. CDR1 and CDR2 from the germline V gene are ENHRY and SYGVKD. The CDR3 totals 14 residues. Study conclusions and caveats: Contamination of FACS-sorted repertoires by abundant clonotypes from the bulk population could occur. Only a minor proportion of clonotypes was detected across both CD4 and CD8 compartments. The study re-detected most primary-vaccination clones after the booster (96% CD4, 88% CD8).

TCRdb called the 5' RACE reads again in MiXCR, with one record for every CDR3 protein. The table includes under 250,000 distinct CDR3 sequences, 6.9% detected once. This material consisted of CD4+ T cells sorted from PBMCs, taken 15 days after the yellow fever booster vaccination. V gene TRBV10-3 combines with J gene TRBJ2-3; a possible D gene is TRBD2 (6 bases). The sequence was obtained from a man aged 25-45 years who received the YFV17D yellow fever vaccine. In nucleotides, the CDR3 is TGTGCCATCAGCCCGGGACTGATCACAGATACGCAGTATTTT. This sequence encodes CAISPGLITDTQYF.